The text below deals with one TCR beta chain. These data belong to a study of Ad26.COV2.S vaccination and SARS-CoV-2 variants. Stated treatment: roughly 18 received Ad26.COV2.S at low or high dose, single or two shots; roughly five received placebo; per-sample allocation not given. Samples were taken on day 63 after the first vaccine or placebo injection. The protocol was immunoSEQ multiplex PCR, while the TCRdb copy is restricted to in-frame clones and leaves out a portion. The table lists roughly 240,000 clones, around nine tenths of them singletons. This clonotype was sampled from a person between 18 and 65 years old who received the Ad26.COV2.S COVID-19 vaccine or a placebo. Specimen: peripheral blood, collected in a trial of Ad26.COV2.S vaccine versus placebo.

The DNA of the CDR3 is TGCGCCAGCAGCTTGGGCAGGGGGTCTGGCACAGATACGCAGTATTTT. Encoded protein: CASSLGRGSGTDTQYF. The rearrangement links TRBV5-1 to TRBJ2-3, with TRBD1 matching over 7 bases. Trimming removed 0 bases from V and 1 base from J; junction bases left unmatched: 5. The CDR3 totals 16 residues. Germline V gene sequence: CDR1 SGHRS, CDR2 YFSETQ.